The 5 T cell receptor beta chains in this list originate from one sample, sequenced in a study of cytotoxic CD8 clonotypes in ibrutinib-treated CLL. Repertoires were generated with immunoSEQ multiplex PCR, while TCRdb's copy carries only in-frame clones and drops some. Among 80,000 to 95,000 clones listed, roughly 77% were seen once. The sequenced sample was PBMCs, obtained after 12 months of ibrutinib treatment. The source is a human donor with chronic lymphocytic leukemia.

J is TRBJ2-7 and V is TRBV28; D not certain. The V and J ends lost 8 bases and 2 bases respectively, with 4 bases between them. CDR3 length: 10 amino acids. From germline, CDR1 is MDHEN and CDR2 SYDVKM. The CDR3 nucleotides read TGTGCCAGCGGACCCTACGAGCAGTACTTC. It is translated as CASGPYEQYF. The whole variable domain, remainder taken from reference TRBV28 and TRBJ2-7, is DVKVTQSSRYLVKRTGEKVFLECVQDMDHENMFWYRQDPGLGLRLIYFSYDVKMKEKGDIPEGYSVSREKKERFSLILESASTNQTSMYLCASGPYEQYFGPGTRLTVT.

The chain has TRBV27 and TRBJ2-3; 7 bases align to TRBD1. V was clipped by 6 bases and J by 0 bases; unmatched bases: 6. Per the germline V gene, CDR1 is MNHEY and CDR2 is SMNVEV (reference sequence). The CDR3 extends over 15 amino acids. The CDR3 region is CASSVGTVSTDTQYF. The CDR3 DNA sequence: TGTGCCAGCAGCGTCGGGACAGTAAGCACAGATACGCAGTATTTT.

The rearrangement links TRBV7-2 to TRBJ2-3; D is uncertain. Trimming pared 5 bases from V and 6 bases from J, leaving 15 bases between. Per the germline V gene, CDR1 is SGHTA and CDR2 is FQGNSA. The CDR3 runs 14 residues. The CDR3 reads CASSPRPKGDTQYF. In nucleotides, the CDR3 is TGTGCCAGCAGCCCTCGGCCCAAAGGGGATACGCAGTATTTT.

The chain uses TRBV6-5 and TRBJ2-5; a possible D gene is TRBD2 (5 bases). Germline lookup yields CDR1 MNHEY and CDR2 SVGAGI. The CDR3 runs 14 residues. V was cut by 6 bases and J by 5 bases, with 16 bases left in between. The CDR3 sequence: CASSLEGPRETQYF. CDR3 DNA: TGTGCCAGCAGCCTCGAGGGTCCGAGGGAGACCCAGTACTTC.

The rearrangement joins TRBV6-5 to TRBJ2-5; 9 positions agree with TRBD2. Per germline, CDR1 MNHEY and CDR2 SVGAGI. J lost 5 bases, V lost 4 bases, and 11 bases had no gene match. This CDR3 contains 16 residues. The CDR3 here is CASSSGTSPAGETQYF. The DNA of the CDR3 is TGTGCCAGCAGTTCGGGGACTAGCCCCGCAGGGGAGACCCAGTACTTC.